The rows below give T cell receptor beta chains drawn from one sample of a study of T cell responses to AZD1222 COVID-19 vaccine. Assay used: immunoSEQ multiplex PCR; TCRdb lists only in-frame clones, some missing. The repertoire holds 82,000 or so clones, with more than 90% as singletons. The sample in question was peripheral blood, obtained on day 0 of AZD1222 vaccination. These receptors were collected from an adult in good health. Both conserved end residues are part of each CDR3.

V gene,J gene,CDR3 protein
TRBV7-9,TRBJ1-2,CASSLAVSFGTAKSYGYTF
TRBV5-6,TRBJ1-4,CASSSPRQGEKLFF
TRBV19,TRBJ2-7,CASSITTSYEQYF
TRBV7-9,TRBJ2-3,CASSSPRGTDTQYF
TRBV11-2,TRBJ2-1,CASSYPRAGEEEQFF
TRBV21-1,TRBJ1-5,CASSKGQVVLNSNQPQHF
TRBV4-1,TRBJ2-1,CASSLGRGGLNEQFF
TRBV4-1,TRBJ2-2,CASSQEVSKPGELFF
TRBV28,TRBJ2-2,CASSLFAGPNTGELFF
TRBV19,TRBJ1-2,CASSIIGQRTYNYGYTF
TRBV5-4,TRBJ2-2,CASSLKTGAGELFF
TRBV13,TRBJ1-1,CASSLMGPLNTEAFF
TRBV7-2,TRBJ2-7,CASAPAATASYEQYF
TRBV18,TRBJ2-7,CASSQGGGFDEQYF
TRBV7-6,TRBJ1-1,CASSLAPGENTEAFF
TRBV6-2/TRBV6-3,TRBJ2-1,CASSTFSYNEQFF
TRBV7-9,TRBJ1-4,CASSEITGGGNEKLFF
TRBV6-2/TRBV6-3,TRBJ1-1,CASSYGGGDTEAFF
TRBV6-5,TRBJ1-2,CASSRHGPTDGYTF
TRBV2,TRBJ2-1,CASSPTKPGRGEQFF
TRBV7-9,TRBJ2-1,CASSFSGTGGSNEQFF
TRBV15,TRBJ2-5,CATSRDMTGRETQYF
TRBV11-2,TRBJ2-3,CASSLDGVAGGQDTQYF
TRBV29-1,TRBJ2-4,CSVDSPVAKNIQYF
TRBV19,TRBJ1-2,CASSIGARNYGYTF
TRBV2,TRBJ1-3,CASSERNTIYF
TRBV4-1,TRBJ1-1,CASSQDRQPNTEAFF
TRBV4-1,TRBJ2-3,CASSRQAGDEIFTDTQYF
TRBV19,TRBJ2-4,CASSLLGQGKNIQYF
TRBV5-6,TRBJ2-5,CASSLTRGQETQYF
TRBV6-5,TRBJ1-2,CASTPFLGQGHGYTF
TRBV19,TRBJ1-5,CASSIDRGSNQPQHF
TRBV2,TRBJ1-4,CASSEWGTENEKLFF
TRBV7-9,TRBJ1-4,CASSSISEKLFF
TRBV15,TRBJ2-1,CATSSQGTFNEQFF
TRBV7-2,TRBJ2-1,CASSLAGTGGYNEQFF
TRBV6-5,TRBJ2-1,CASSYNPSGGKHEQFF
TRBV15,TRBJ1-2,CATDQGDRARGGYTF
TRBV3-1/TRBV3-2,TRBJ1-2,CASSQLGAEGGYTF
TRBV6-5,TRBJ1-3,CASSFGTGASGNTIYF
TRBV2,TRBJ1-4,CASSVGGLGEKLFF
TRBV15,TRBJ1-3,CATSRDFTGGSGNTIYF
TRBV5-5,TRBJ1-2,CASSLPGHPGYTF
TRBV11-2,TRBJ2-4,CASSRTGTTKNIQYF
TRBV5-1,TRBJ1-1,CASSLEAGTNWGTEAFF
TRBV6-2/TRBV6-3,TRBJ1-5,CASSSGQLQPQHF
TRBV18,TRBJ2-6,CASSPTRSSGANVLTF
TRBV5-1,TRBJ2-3,CATRAGPESNTQYF
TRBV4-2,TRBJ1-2,CASSHPLPGQGSGYTF
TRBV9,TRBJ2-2,CASSVGSGTGLAGITGELFF
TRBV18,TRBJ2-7,CASSPLVAGVGYEQYF